These T cell receptor beta chains were read from a single sample in a study of control samples from healthy donors and cancer patients. The repertoire was sequenced with immunoSEQ multiplex PCR; TCRdb's copy has only in-frame clones and lacks some. Of tens of thousands of clones detected, 87% appear once; the ten largest clones hold more than 12%. Sequencing input: PBMCs. The receptors shown here come from a man aged 60 to 69 with head and neck cancer. CDR3s include the opening cysteine and the closing phenylalanine or tryptophan. The D gene is left open where the match is weak. Expanded clones get a size class; other rows say once, few or many, or leave the size out.

>TRBV27|TRBJ1-5|few|.
CASSLMSNQPQHF
TGTGCCAGCAGTTTAATGAGCAATCAGCCCCAGCATTTT
>TRBV20-1|TRBJ2-1|once|.
CSASWGGSNEQFF
TGCAGTGCTAGTTGGGGCGGTTCCAATGAGCAGTTCTTC
>TRBV27|TRBJ2-7|.|.
CASSLMGSYLYEQYF
TGTGCCAGCAGTTTAATGGGGTCTTACCTTTACGAGCAGTACTTC
>TRBV6-6|TRBJ1-1|.|.
CASFLGGNTEAFF
TGTGCCAGCTTTCTCGGGGGGAACACTGAAGCTTTCTTT
>TRBV9|TRBJ1-5|.|.
CASSVEEGPQHF
TGTGCCAGCAGCGTAGAGGAAGGGCCCCAGCATTTT
>TRBV7-9|TRBJ1-6|.|.
CASSLGSPLHF
TGTGCCAGCAGCTTAGGTTCACCCCTCCACTTT
>TRBV30|TRBJ1-4|once|.
CAWRPTEEKLFF
TGTGCCTGGAGACCAACAGAAGAAAAACTGTTTTTT
>TRBV7-3|TRBJ2-3|.|.
CASSKAQSTDTQYF
TGTGCCAGCAGTAAGGCCCAGAGCACAGATACGCAGTATTTT
>TRBV19|TRBJ1-1|few|.
CASSPTSRGWGTEAFF
TGTGCCAGTAGTCCCACCTCCCGAGGCTGGGGCACTGAAGCTTTCTTT
>TRBV11-2|TRBJ1-2|.|TRBD1
CASSLVMGQGANYGYTF
TGTGCCAGCAGCTTAGTGATGGGACAGGGGGCTAACTATGGCTACACCTTC
>TRBV7-9|TRBJ2-1|few|.
CASSWSGHSYNEQFF
TGTGCCAGCAGCTGGAGCGGGCACTCCTACAATGAGCAGTTCTTC
>TRBV7-9|TRBJ1-2|.|.
CASRPSGGPYGYTF
TGTGCCAGCAGACCTAGTGGGGGTCCCTATGGCTACACCTTC
>TRBV7-9|TRBJ2-7|.|.
CASSSVWGSSYEQYF
TGTGCCAGCAGCTCCGTATGGGGGAGCTCCTACGAGCAGTACTTC
>TRBV27|TRBJ1-5|.|.
CASSLKDSNQPQHF
TGTGCCAGCAGTTTAAAAGATAGCAATCAGCCCCAGCATTTT
>TRBV7-3|TRBJ2-3|.|TRBD1
CASSRGQGQDRDTQYF
TGTGCCAGCAGCCGAGGACAGGGTCAGGATCGAGATACGCAGTATTTT
>TRBV6-2/TRBV6-3|TRBJ2-7|.|.
CASSYEAKYEQYF
TGTGCCAGCAGTTACGAAGCAAAATACGAGCAGTACTTC
>TRBV19|TRBJ1-5|.|TRBD1
CASSIGGGQGQPQHF
TGTGCCAGTAGTATCGGGGGAGGACAGGGTCAGCCCCAGCATTTT
>TRBV6-6|TRBJ1-3|.|.
CASSPSGNTIYF
TGTGCCAGCAGCCCCAGTGGAAACACCATATATTTT
>TRBV28|TRBJ2-2|.|TRBD1
CASSLWGAGGAGRTGELFF
TGTGCCAGCAGTTTATGGGGAGCAGGGGGCGCGGGTCGGACCGGGGAGCTGTTTTTT